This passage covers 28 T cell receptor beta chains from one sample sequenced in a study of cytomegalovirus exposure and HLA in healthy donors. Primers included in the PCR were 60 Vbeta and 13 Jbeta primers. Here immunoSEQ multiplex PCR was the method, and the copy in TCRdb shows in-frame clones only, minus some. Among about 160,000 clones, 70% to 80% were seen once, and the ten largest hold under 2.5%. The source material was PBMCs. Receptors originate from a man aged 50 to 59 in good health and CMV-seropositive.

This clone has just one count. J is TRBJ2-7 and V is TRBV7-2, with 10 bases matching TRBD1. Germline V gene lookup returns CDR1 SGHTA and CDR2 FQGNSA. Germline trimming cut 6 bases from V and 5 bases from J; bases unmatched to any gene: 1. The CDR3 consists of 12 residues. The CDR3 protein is CASRTGGDEQYF. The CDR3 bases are TGTGCCAGCAGGACAGGGGGCGACGAGCAGTACTTC.

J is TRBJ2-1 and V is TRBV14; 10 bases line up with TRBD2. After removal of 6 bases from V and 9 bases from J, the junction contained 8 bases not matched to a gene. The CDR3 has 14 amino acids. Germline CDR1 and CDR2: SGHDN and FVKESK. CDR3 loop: CASSLSGGKGEQFF. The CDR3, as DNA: TGTGCCAGCAGTCTTAGCGGGGGGAAGGGTGAGCAGTTCTTC.

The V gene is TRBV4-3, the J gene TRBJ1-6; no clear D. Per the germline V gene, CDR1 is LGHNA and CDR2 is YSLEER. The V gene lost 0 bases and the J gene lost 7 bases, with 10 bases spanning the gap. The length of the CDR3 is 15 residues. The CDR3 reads CASSQDWLLNSPLHF. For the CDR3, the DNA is TGCGCCAGCAGCCAAGATTGGCTGCTCAATTCACCCCTCCACTTT.

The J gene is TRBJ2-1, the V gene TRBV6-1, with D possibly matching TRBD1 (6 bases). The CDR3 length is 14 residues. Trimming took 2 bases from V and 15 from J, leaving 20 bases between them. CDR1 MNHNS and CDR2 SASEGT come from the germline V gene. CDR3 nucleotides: TGTGCCAGCAGTGAAATAGGGACACGGGATACGTGGTTCTTC. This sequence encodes CASSEIGTRDTWFF.

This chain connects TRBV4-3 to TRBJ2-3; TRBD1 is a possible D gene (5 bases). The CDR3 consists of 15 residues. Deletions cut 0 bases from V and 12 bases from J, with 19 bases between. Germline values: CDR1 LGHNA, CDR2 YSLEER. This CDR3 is CASSQERLGAGSQYF. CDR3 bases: TGCGCCAGCAGCCAAGAGAGGCTCGGTGCAGGGTCACAGTATTTT.

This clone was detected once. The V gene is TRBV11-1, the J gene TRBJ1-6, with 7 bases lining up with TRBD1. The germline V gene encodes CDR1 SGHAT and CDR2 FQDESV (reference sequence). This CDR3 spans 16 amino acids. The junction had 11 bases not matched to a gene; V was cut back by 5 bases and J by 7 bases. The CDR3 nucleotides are TGTGCCAGCAGCCCCCGGGGACAGCTATCCAATTCACCCCTCCACTTT. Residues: CASSPRGQLSNSPLHF.

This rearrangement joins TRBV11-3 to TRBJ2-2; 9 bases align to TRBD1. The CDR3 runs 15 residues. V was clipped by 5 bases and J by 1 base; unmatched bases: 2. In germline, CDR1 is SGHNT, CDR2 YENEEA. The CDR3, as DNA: TGTGCCAGCAGCCGGACAGGGGTGAACACCGGGGAGCTGTTTTTT. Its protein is CASSRTGVNTGELFF. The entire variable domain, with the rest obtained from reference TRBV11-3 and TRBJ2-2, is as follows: EAGVVQSPRYKIIEKKQPVAFWCNPISGHNTLYWYLQNLGQGPELLIRYENEEAVDDSQLPKDRFSAERLKGVDSTLKIQPAELGDSAVYLCASSRTGVNTGELFFGEGSRLTVL.

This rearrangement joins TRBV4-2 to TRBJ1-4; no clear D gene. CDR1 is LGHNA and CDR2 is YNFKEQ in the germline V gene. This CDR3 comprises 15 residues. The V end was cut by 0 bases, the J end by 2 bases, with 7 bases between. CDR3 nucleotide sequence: TGTGCCAGCAGCCAAGATCGTATGACTAATGAAAAACTGTTTTTT. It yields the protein CASSQDRMTNEKLFF.

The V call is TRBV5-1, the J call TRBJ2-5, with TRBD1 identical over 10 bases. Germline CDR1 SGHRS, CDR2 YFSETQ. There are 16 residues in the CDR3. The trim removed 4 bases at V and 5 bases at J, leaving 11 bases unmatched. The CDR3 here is CASSLWTGGMSETQYF. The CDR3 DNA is TGCGCCAGCAGCCTTTGGACAGGGGGAATGTCGGAGACCCAGTACTTC.

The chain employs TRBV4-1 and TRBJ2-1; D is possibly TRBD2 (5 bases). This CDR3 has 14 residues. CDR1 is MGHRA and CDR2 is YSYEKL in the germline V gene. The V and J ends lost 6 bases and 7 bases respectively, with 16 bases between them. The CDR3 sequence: CASSGGLNRNEQFF. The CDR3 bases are TGCGCCAGCAGTGGAGGTCTCAACCGAAATGAGCAGTTCTTC.

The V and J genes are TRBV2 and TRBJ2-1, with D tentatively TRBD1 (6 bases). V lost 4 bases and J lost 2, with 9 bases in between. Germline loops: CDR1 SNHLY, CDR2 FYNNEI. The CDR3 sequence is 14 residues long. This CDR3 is CASSARGPYNEQFF. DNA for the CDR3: TGTGCCAGCAGTGCCAGGGGACCCTACAATGAGCAGTTCTTC.

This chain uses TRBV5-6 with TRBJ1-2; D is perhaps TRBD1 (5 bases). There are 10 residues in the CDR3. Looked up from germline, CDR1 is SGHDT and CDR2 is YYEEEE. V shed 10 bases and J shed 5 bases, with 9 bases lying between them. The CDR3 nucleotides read TGTGCCGCCCAGGGATATGGCTACACCTTC. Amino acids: CAAQGYGYTF.

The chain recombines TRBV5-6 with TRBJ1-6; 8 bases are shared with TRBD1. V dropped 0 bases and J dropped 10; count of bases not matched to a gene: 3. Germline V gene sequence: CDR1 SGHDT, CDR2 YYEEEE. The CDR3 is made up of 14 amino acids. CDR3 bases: TGTGCCAGCAGCTTGGCAGGGGGCGCATCACCCCTCCACTTT. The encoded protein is CASSLAGGASPLHF.

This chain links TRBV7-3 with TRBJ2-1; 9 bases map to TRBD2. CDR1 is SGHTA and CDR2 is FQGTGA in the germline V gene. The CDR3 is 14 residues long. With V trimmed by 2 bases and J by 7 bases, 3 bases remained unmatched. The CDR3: CASSLGTSSNEQFF. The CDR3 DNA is TGTGCCAGCAGCTTAGGGACTAGCTCTAATGAGCAGTTCTTC. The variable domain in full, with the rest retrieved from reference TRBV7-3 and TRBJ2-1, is GAGVSQTPSNKVTEKGKYVELRCDPISGHTALYWYRQSLGQGPEFLIYFQGTGAADDSGLPNDRFFAVRPEGSVSTLKIQRTERGDSAVYLCASSLGTSSNEQFFGPGTRLTVL.

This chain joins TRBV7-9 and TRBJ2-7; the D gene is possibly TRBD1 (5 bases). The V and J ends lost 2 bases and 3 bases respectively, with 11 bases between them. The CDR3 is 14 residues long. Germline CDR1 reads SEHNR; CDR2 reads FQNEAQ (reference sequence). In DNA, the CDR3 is TGTGCCAGCAGCTTAATATTAAGGGGCTACGAGCAGTACTTC. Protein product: CASSLILRGYEQYF.

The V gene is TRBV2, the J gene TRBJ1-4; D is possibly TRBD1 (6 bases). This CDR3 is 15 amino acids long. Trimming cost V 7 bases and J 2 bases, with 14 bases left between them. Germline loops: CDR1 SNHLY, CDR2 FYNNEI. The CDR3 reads CASTSQGRTNEKLFF. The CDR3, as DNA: TGTGCCAGCACCTCACAGGGCCGGACTAATGAAAAACTGTTTTTT.

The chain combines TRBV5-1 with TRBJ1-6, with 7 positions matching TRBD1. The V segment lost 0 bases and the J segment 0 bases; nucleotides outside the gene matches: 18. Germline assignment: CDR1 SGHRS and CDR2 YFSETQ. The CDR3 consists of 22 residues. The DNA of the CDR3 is TGCGCCAGCAGCTTGGACCCCCAGACAGGGCTACGTGGGGGCTCCTATAATTCACCCCTCCACTTT. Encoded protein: CASSLDPQTGLRGGSYNSPLHF.

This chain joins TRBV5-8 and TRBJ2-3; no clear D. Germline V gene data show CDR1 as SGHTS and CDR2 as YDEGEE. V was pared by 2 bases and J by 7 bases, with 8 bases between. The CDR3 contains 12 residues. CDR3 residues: CASSLVGNTQYF. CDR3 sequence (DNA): TGTGCCAGCAGCTTAGTCGGTAATACGCAGTATTTT.

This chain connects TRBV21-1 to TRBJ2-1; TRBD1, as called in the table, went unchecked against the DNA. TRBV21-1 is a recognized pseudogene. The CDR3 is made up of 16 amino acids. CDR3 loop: CASSKGRDRAGNEQFF. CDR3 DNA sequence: TGTGCCAGCAGCAAAGGACGGGACAGGGCCGGTAATGAGCAGTTCTTC.

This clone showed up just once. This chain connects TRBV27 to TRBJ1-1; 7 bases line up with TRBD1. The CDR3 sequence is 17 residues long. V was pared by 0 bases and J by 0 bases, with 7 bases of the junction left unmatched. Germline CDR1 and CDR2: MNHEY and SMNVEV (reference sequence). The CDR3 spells CASSLSRDRSLNTEAFF. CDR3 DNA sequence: TGTGCCAGCAGTTTATCCCGGGACAGATCTTTGAACACTGAAGCTTTCTTT.

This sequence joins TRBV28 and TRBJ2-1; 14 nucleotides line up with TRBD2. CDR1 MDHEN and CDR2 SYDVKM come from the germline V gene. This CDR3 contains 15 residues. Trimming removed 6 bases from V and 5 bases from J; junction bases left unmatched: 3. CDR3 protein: CASRWTSGGHNEQFF. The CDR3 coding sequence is TGTGCCAGCAGGTGGACTAGCGGGGGGCACAATGAGCAGTTCTTC. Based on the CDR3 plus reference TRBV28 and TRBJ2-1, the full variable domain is DVKVTQSSRYLVKRTGEKVFLECVQDMDHENMFWYRQDPGLGLRLIYFSYDVKMKEKGDIPEGYSVSREKKERFSLILESASTNQTSMYLCASRWTSGGHNEQFFGPGTRLTVL.

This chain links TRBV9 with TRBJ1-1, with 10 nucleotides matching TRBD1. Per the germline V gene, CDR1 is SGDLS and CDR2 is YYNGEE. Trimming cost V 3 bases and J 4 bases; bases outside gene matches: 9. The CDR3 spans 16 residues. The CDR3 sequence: CASSAEDRGSGTEAFF. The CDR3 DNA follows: TGTGCCAGCAGCGCGGAGGACAGGGGGTCGGGCACTGAAGCTTTCTTT.

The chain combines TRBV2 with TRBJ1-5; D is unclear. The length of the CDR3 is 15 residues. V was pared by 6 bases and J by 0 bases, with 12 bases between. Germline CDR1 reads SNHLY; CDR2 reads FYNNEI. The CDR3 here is CASREDLYSNQPQHF. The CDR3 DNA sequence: TGTGCCAGCAGGGAGGACCTGTATAGCAATCAGCCCCAGCATTTT.

CDR3: CSVVGQGGTEAFF. The CDR3 DNA is TGCAGCGTTGTTGGTCAGGGAGGCACTGAAGCTTTCTTT. V gene TRBV29-1 combines with J gene TRBJ1-1; the D gene is possibly TRBD1 (5 bases). Germline V gives CDR1 SQVTM, CDR2 ANQGSEA. Trimming pared 4 bases from V and 4 bases from J, leaving 13 bases between. This CDR3 has 13 residues.

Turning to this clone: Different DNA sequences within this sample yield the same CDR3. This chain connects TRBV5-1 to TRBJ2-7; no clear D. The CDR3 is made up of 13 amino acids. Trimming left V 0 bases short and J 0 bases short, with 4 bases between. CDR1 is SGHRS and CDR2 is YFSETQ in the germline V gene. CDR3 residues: CASSLESSYEQYF. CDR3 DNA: TGCGCCAGCAGCTTGGAGAGCTCCTACGAGCAGTACTTC.

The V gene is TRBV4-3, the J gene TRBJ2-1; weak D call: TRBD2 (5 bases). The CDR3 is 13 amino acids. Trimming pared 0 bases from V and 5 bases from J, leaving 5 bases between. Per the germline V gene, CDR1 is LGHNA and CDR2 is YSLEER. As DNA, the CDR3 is TGCGCCAGCAGCCAAGAGAGGGACAATGAGCAGTTCTTC. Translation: CASSQERDNEQFF.

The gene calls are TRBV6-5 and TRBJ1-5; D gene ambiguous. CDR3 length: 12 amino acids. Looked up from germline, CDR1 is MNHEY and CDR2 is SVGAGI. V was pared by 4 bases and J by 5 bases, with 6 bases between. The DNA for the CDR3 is TGTGCCAGCAGTTTATTCCATCAGCCCCAGCATTTT. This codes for CASSLFHQPQHF.

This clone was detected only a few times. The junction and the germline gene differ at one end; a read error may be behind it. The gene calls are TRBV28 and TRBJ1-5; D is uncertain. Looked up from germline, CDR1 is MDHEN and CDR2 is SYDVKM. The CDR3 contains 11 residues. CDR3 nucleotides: TGTGCCACCTTGGCAGGTCCCAGCCTCGGCTTT. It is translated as CATLAGPSLGF.